A selection of T cell receptor beta chains follows, all from one sample in a study of blood T cells in healthy people across ages. TCRdb ran MiXCR on the 5' RACE reads and lists one entry per CDR3 protein. The repertoire holds approximately 1.5 million distinct CDR3 sequences, with about 35% as singletons. The sequencing sample was made of blood. Receptors were obtained from a woman younger than 45 in good health. Each CDR3 is given with its conserved first and last residue. D genes are given only for firm matches. The size entry is marked missing in some rows and otherwise reads once, few, many or a size class.

CDR3 length: 16; V gene: TRBV19; clone size: NA; J gene: TRBJ2-7; D gene: TRBD1; CDR3 DNA: TGTGCCAGTAGTACTGGACAGGGGGCGTTTAGGTCCGAGCAGTACTTC; CDR3 protein: CASSTGQGAFRSEQYF
CDR3 length: 15; V gene: TRBV20-1; clone size: NA; J gene: TRBJ2-5; D gene: TRBD2; CDR3 DNA: TGCAGTGCTATAGGGACTAGCGGGTACCAAGAGACCCAGTACTTC; CDR3 protein: CSAIGTSGYQETQYF
CDR3 length: 13; V gene: TRBV27; clone size: few; J gene: TRBJ2-3; D gene: NA; CDR3 DNA: TGTGCCAGCAGTTACTCCCAGAGGGATACGCAGTATTTT; CDR3 protein: CASSYSQRDTQYF
CDR3 length: 14; V gene: TRBV15; clone size: NA; J gene: TRBJ2-5; D gene: NA; CDR3 DNA: TGTGCCACCAGCAGAGATGGGGGGCAAGAGACCCAGTACTTC; CDR3 protein: CATSRDGGQETQYF
CDR3 length: 16; V gene: TRBV5-1; clone size: NA; J gene: TRBJ1-6; D gene: NA; CDR3 DNA: TGCGCCAGCAGCAGGGGACCGTCGGGGGATAATTCACCCCTCCACTTT; CDR3 protein: CASSRGPSGDNSPLHF
CDR3 length: 15; V gene: TRBV10-3; clone size: once; J gene: TRBJ2-3; D gene: NA; CDR3 DNA: TGTGCCATCAGTGAGTCCGTGGGAGAACCAGATACGCAGTATTTT; CDR3 protein: CAISESVGEPDTQYF
CDR3 length: 15; V gene: TRBV6-1; clone size: NA; J gene: TRBJ2-7; D gene: NA; CDR3 DNA: TGTGCCAGCAGTGGAGAAGGAGGGGTATCCAACGAGCAGTACTTC; CDR3 protein: CASSGEGGVSNEQYF
CDR3 length: 15; V gene: TRBV27; clone size: NA; J gene: TRBJ2-5; D gene: TRBD2; CDR3 DNA: TGTGCCAGCAGTCCGGGACTAGCGGGAATGGAGACCCAGTACTTC; CDR3 protein: CASSPGLAGMETQYF
CDR3 length: 15; V gene: TRBV12-3/TRBV12-4; clone size: NA; J gene: TRBJ1-5; D gene: NA; CDR3 DNA: TGTGCCAGCAGTTTAGGGCGGACGGGCAATCAGCCCCAGCATTTT; CDR3 protein: CASSLGRTGNQPQHF
CDR3 length: 16; V gene: TRBV4-1; clone size: NA; J gene: TRBJ2-1; D gene: NA; CDR3 DNA: TGCGCCAGCAGCCAAGCCCCGGCTAGCGTACGGAATGAGCAGTTCTTC; CDR3 protein: CASSQAPASVRNEQFF
CDR3 length: 14; V gene: TRBV20-1; clone size: NA; J gene: TRBJ2-7; D gene: TRBD2; CDR3 DNA: TGCAGTGGTTGGCCGGGACTAGAAAACTACGAGCAGTACTTC; CDR3 protein: CSGWPGLENYEQYF
CDR3 length: 14; V gene: TRBV7-8; clone size: NA; J gene: TRBJ1-4; D gene: NA; CDR3 DNA: TGTGCCAGCAGCGTAGGCCCCGGTGTTGAAAAACTGTTTTTT; CDR3 protein: CASSVGPGVEKLFF
CDR3 length: 12; V gene: TRBV27; clone size: few; J gene: TRBJ1-1; D gene: TRBD1; CDR3 DNA: TGTGCCAGCAGCCACTCGGGACAGGAAGCTTTCTTT; CDR3 protein: CASSHSGQEAFF
CDR3 length: 15; V gene: TRBV4-1; clone size: NA; J gene: TRBJ1-2; D gene: NA; CDR3 DNA: TGCGCCAGCAGCCAACTCGGGACCCGTTCCTATGGCTACACCTTC; CDR3 protein: CASSQLGTRSYGYTF
CDR3 length: 11; V gene: TRBV29-1; clone size: many; J gene: TRBJ2-1; D gene: TRBD2; CDR3 DNA: TGCAGCGTTAATACTAGCGGTGAGCAGTTCTTC; CDR3 protein: CSVNTSGEQFF
CDR3 length: 15; V gene: TRBV5-4; clone size: once; J gene: TRBJ2-3; D gene: TRBD2; CDR3 DNA: TGTGCCAGCAACTTTGGGGGGGATGGCACAGATACGCAGTATTTT; CDR3 protein: CASNFGGDGTDTQYF
CDR3 length: 17; V gene: TRBV6-6; clone size: NA; J gene: TRBJ2-7; D gene: NA; CDR3 DNA: TGTGCCAGCAGTTACAATCGAGGGGGGCGTAAATTCCACGAGCAGTACTTC; CDR3 protein: CASSYNRGGRKFHEQYF
CDR3 length: 17; V gene: TRBV12-3/TRBV12-4; clone size: few; J gene: TRBJ2-1; D gene: NA; CDR3 DNA: TGTGCCAGCAGTTTAGTTGTATTGGGACAAGACTACAATGAGCAGTTCTTC; CDR3 protein: CASSLVVLGQDYNEQFF
CDR3 length: 15; V gene: TRBV5-1; clone size: few; J gene: TRBJ1-4; D gene: NA; CDR3 DNA: TGTGCCAGCAGTTTAGGCGTAGCAACTAATGAAAAACTGTTTTTT; CDR3 protein: CASSLGVATNEKLFF
CDR3 length: 17; V gene: TRBV9; clone size: few; J gene: TRBJ2-3; D gene: NA; CDR3 DNA: TGTGCCAGCAGCCCTGACCAGGGGACCCGATACACAGATACGCAGTATTTT; CDR3 protein: CASSPDQGTRYTDTQYF
CDR3 length: 12; V gene: TRBV7-2; clone size: NA; J gene: TRBJ2-5; D gene: NA; CDR3 DNA: TGTGCCAGCAGCCCAGCCCCCCCGACCCAGTACTTC; CDR3 protein: CASSPAPPTQYF
CDR3 length: 18; V gene: TRBV7-6; clone size: NA; J gene: TRBJ2-1; D gene: TRBD2; CDR3 DNA: TGTGCCAGCAGCCCCATGGGGTCCCAGCGGGGGGACTACAATGAGCAGTTCTTC; CDR3 protein: CASSPMGSQRGDYNEQFF
CDR3 length: 13; V gene: TRBV29-1; clone size: many; J gene: TRBJ2-1; D gene: TRBD2; CDR3 DNA: TGCAGCGTCGGGTTGACTAGCGGGAGGGTGCAGTTCTTC; CDR3 protein: CSVGLTSGRVQFF
CDR3 length: 12; V gene: TRBV6-1; clone size: NA; J gene: TRBJ2-7; D gene: NA; CDR3 DNA: TGTGCCAGCGCAGATAGCCTCTACGAGCAGTACTTC; CDR3 protein: CASADSLYEQYF
CDR3 length: 21; V gene: TRBV11-3; clone size: NA; J gene: TRBJ2-2; D gene: NA; CDR3 DNA: TGTGCCAGCAGCGCAACCTCTCCTCCCGGACACTCCATGTTTAACACCGGGGAGCTGTTTTTT; CDR3 protein: CASSATSPPGHSMFNTGELFF
CDR3 length: 14; V gene: TRBV10-3; clone size: few; J gene: TRBJ1-1; D gene: NA; CDR3 DNA: TGTGCCATCACCCGGACACAGGAGGGCACTGAAGCTTTCTTT; CDR3 protein: CAITRTQEGTEAFF
CDR3 length: 14; V gene: TRBV6-5; clone size: few; J gene: TRBJ2-5; D gene: NA; CDR3 DNA: TGTGCCAGCAGCCCAAGGACAACCCAAGAGACCCAGTACTTC; CDR3 protein: CASSPRTTQETQYF
CDR3 length: 14; V gene: TRBV30; clone size: NA; J gene: TRBJ2-7; D gene: NA; CDR3 DNA: TGTGCCTGGACTGGACAGACTATCTCCTACGAGCAGTACTTC; CDR3 protein: CAWTGQTISYEQYF
CDR3 length: 15; V gene: TRBV4-1; clone size: NA; J gene: TRBJ1-1; D gene: NA; CDR3 DNA: TGCGCCAGCAGCCAAGAGGGCACAGGGCTCGGTGAAGCTTTCTTT; CDR3 protein: CASSQEGTGLGEAFF
CDR3 length: 16; V gene: TRBV25-1; clone size: few; J gene: TRBJ1-2; D gene: NA; CDR3 DNA: TGTGCCAGCAGTGGCGGACTGGGACTCCTTAACTATGGCTACACCTTC; CDR3 protein: CASSGGLGLLNYGYTF